Described below is a single T cell receptor beta chain sequence and its context. The data belong to a study of cytomegalovirus exposure and HLA in healthy donors. The overall study: The 120 or so validation repertoires and the 650 to 850 first-cohort repertoires shared a platform, a later analysis reported.

The table came from immunoSEQ multiplex PCR; TCRdb's copy has only in-frame clones and leaves some out. This table holds about 280,000 clones, over 75% found once. Separate from the roughly 700-subject first cohort was the approximately 130-subject validation cohort, to which the donors belonged. Sequencing input: PBMCs. The sequence was obtained from a woman aged 18-30 years in good health and CMV-seronegative.

CDR3 nucleotides: TGTGCCAGCAGCACCTGGACAGGGCCGGATGCCTACGAGCAGTACTTC. Protein product: CASSTWTGPDAYEQYF. This chain joins TRBV11-1 and TRBJ2-7, with 8 bases that match TRBD1. This CDR3 is 16 amino acids long. V was pared by 5 bases and J by 2 bases, with 11 bases of the junction left unmatched. The V gene's germline CDR1 is SGHAT and CDR2 FQDESV (reference sequence). Based on the CDR3 plus reference TRBV11-1 and TRBJ2-7, the full variable domain is EAEVAQSPRYKITEKSQAVAFWCDPISGHATLYWYRQILGQGPELLVQFQDESVVDDSQLPKDRFSAERLKGVDSTLKIQPAELGDSAMYLCASSTWTGPDAYEQYFGPGTRLTVT.